This T cell receptor (beta chain) was sequenced during a study of blood T cell repertoires in COVID-19. Study context: The analysed material was cDNA or gDNA that came from T cells, B-cell-depleted T cells, or PBMCs.

Here immunoSEQ multiplex PCR was the method, and the copy in TCRdb shows in-frame clones only, minus some. The data hold more than 85,000 clones, with roughly 92% observed a single time. CDR3 length: 17 residues. V was trimmed by 2 bases and J by 1 base, leaving 15 bases between them. CDR1 LNHDA and CDR2 SQIVND come from the germline V gene (reference sequence). J is TRBJ1-5 and V is TRBV19; D may be TRBD1 (6 bases). The sequence was obtained from a man in his 70s with acute or convalescent COVID-19. The sequenced sample consisted of peripheral blood. CDR3 region: CASSIPHHRESNQPQHF. CDR3 bases: TGTGCCAGTAGTATACCCCACCACAGGGAGAGCAATCAGCCCCAGCATTTT.